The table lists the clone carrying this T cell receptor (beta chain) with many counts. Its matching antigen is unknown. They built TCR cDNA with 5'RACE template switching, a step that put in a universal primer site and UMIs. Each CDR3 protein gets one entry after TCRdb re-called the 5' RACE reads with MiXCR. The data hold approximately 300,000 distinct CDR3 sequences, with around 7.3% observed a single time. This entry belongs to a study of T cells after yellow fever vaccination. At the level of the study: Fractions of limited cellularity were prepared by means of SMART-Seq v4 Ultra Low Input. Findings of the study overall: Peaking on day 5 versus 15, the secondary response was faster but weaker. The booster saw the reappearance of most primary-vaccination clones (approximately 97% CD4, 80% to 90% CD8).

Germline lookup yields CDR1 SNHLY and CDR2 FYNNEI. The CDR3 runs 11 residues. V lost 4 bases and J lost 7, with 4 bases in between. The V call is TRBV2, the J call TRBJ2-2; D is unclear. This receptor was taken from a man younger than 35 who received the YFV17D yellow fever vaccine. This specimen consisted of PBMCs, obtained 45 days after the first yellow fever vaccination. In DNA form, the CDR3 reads TGTGCCAGCAGTGGGGTCGGGGAGCTGTTTTTT. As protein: CASSGVGELFF.